The 11 T cell receptor beta chains reported below all come from one sample, sequenced in a study of control samples from healthy donors and cancer patients. Libraries were prepared by immunoSEQ multiplex PCR; TCRdb keeps only in-frame clonotypes and omits some of them. Found here are about 120,000 clones, approximately 92% of them singletons; the top ten hold over 0.5%. Sequencing used PBMCs. These receptor sequences come from a man aged 80 or over with head and neck cancer.

The V gene is TRBV3-1 (or the pseudogene TRBV3-2), the J gene TRBJ2-6; TRBD2 is a possible D gene (6 bases). Trimming removed 0 bases from V and 4 bases from J, with 16 bases in between. This CDR3 spans 18 amino acids. Germline CDR1 is LGHDT and CDR2 is YNNKEL (reference sequence). The CDR3 sequence is CASSQDNGGGRGANVLTF. The DNA for the CDR3 is TGTGCCAGCAGCCAAGATAATGGAGGAGGGAGAGGGGCCAACGTCCTGACTTTC.

This chain connects TRBV7-9 to TRBJ1-1; D unclear. Trimming cost V 5 bases and J 0 bases, with 10 bases left between them. The CDR3 contains 14 residues. Per germline, CDR1 SEHNR and CDR2 FQNEAQ (reference sequence). The CDR3: CASSTDGMNTEAFF. The CDR3 nucleotides read TGTGCCAGCAGCACTGACGGAATGAACACTGAAGCTTTCTTT.

The chain carries TRBV19 and TRBJ1-2; 7 positions agree with TRBD1. From germline, CDR1 is LNHDA and CDR2 SQIVND (reference sequence). With V trimmed by 5 bases and J by 0 bases, 15 bases remained unmatched. The CDR3 extends over 18 amino acids. The CDR3 region has the DNA TGTGCCAGTAGTTCCCCCGGGACAGCGTTGCTTTCTAACTATGGCTACACCTTC. Translating it yields CASSSPGTALLSNYGYTF. The full variable domain, rest sourced from reference TRBV19 and TRBJ1-2, is DGGITQSPKYLFRKEGQNVTLSCEQNLNHDAMYWYRQDPGQGLRLIYYSQIVNDFQKGDIAEGYSVSREKKESFPLTVTSAQKNPTAFYLCASSSPGTALLSNYGYTFGSGTRLTVV.

This chain connects TRBV5-4 to TRBJ2-4; D possibly corresponds to TRBD1 (5 bases). Looked up from germline, CDR1 is SGHNT and CDR2 is YYREEE (reference sequence). V lost 2 bases, J lost 0 bases, and 12 bases lay in between. The CDR3 length is 16 residues. The CDR3 sequence: CASSLDSSLAKNIQYF. Written as DNA, the CDR3 is TGTGCCAGCAGCTTAGACAGTTCCTTAGCCAAAAACATTCAGTACTTC.

The chain is built from TRBV3-1 (or the pseudogene TRBV3-2) and TRBJ2-5, with 7 positions matching TRBD2. CDR3 length: 18 residues. V dropped 4 bases and J dropped 2; count of bases not matched to a gene: 16. CDR1 and CDR2 from the germline V gene are LGHDT and YNNKEL (reference sequence). CDR3 nucleotides: TGTGCCAGCAGCCTTCCCCTGGGCGGGAGTGTAGGGCAAGAGACCCAGTACTTC. It translates to CASSLPLGGSVGQETQYF.

The J gene is TRBJ2-5, the V gene TRBV14, with D maybe TRBD1 (5 bases). The CDR3 spans 16 residues. Germline CDR1 and CDR2: SGHDN and FVKESK. V gave up 4 bases and J gave up 4 bases, with 19 bases separating them. The CDR3 DNA sequence: TGTGCCAGCAGCCGTAGGGGTACGTTAAATGGAGAGACCCAGTACTTC. Encoded protein: CASSRRGTLNGETQYF.

Of note for this clone: At the DNA level, this CDR3 is encoded by other sequences in the same sample as well. V usage is TRBV2 and J usage is TRBJ2-5; D might be TRBD2 (5 bases). CDR1 and CDR2 from the germline V gene are SNHLY and FYNNEI. Trimming stripped 8 bases from V and 2 bases from J, with 9 bases between. The CDR3 is 12 residues long. CDR3 sequence (DNA): TGTGCCAGCTCTCGCGGGCAAGAGACCCAGTACTTC. Amino acid sequence: CASSRGQETQYF.

The chain combines TRBV19 with TRBJ2-5; 7 positions agree with TRBD1. Germline V lookup: CDR1 LNHDA, CDR2 SQIVND (reference sequence). Germline trimming cut 7 bases from V and 2 bases from J; bases unmatched to any gene: 7. The CDR3 runs 14 residues. This CDR3 is CASNNRGRQETQYF. In nucleotides, the CDR3 is TGTGCCAGTAATAACAGGGGAAGGCAAGAGACCCAGTACTTC. The variable domain in full, with the rest retrieved from reference TRBV19 and TRBJ2-5, is DGGITQSPKYLFRKEGQNVTLSCEQNLNHDAMYWYRQDPGQGLRLIYYSQIVNDFQKGDIAEGYSVSREKKESFPLTVTSAQKNPTAFYLCASNNRGRQETQYFGPGTRLLVL.

The sample holds one count of this clone. This chain uses TRBV9 with TRBJ1-5; D gene ambiguous. V lost 3 bases, J lost 3 bases, and 10 bases lay in between. The germline gives CDR1 SGDLS, CDR2 YYNGEE. This CDR3 has 14 amino acids. CDR3 loop: CASSAEGDNQPQHF. The CDR3 region has the DNA TGTGCCAGCAGCGCCGAGGGCGACAATCAGCCCCAGCATTTT.

The V call is TRBV7-9, the J call TRBJ2-3; a possible D gene is TRBD1 (6 bases). Looked up from germline, CDR1 is SEHNR and CDR2 is FQNEAQ (reference sequence). The CDR3 contains 14 residues. The V end lost 1 base, the J end lost 4 bases, and 9 bases lay between the germline ends. The CDR3 loop is CASSLDQGPDTQYF. In nucleotides, the CDR3 is TGTGCCAGCAGCTTAGATCAGGGGCCAGATACGCAGTATTTT.

The chain uses TRBV4-1 and TRBJ1-5; perhaps TRBD1 as D (6 bases). The germline V gene encodes CDR1 MGHRA and CDR2 YSYEKL. The V end was cut by 4 bases, the J end by 3 bases, with 13 bases between. The CDR3 extends over 15 amino acids. CDR3 residues: CASSRGQTNNQPQHF. The CDR3 DNA sequence: TGCGCCAGCAGCCGTGGACAGACAAACAATCAGCCCCAGCATTTT.